A selection of T cell receptor beta chains follows, all from one sample in a study of cytomegalovirus exposure and HLA in healthy donors. Libraries were prepared by immunoSEQ multiplex PCR; TCRdb keeps only in-frame clonotypes and omits some of them. The data contain approximately 130,000 clones, around 80% of them singletons. The sample was PBMCs. Receptors originate from a woman aged 40 to 50 in good health and CMV-seronegative. Both conserved end residues are part of each CDR3. The order of the fields is clone size, V gene, D gene, J gene, CDR3 protein, CDR3 DNA. The D gene is left open where the match is weak. The size field is filled for only some rows; it gives once, few, many or a size class.

>-|TRBV4-3|TRBD1|TRBJ2-7
CASSPGTVSYEQYF
TGCGCCAGCAGCCCCGGGACAGTCTCCTACGAGCAGTACTTC
>-|TRBV6-5|TRBD1|TRBJ1-1
CASSNPGGTEAFF
TGTGCCAGCAGTAATCCAGGGGGCACTGAAGCTTTCTTT
>-|TRBV21-1|-|TRBJ1-1
CASSGRRDRGRTEAFF
TGTGCCAGCAGCGGACGACGGGACAGGGGGCGAACTGAAGCTTTCTTT
>-|TRBV9|-|TRBJ1-1
CASSMTSNTEAFF
TGTGCCAGCAGCATGACATCCAACACTGAAGCTTTCTTT
>-|TRBV11-1|TRBD2|TRBJ2-5
CASSPTSGAQETQYF
TGTGCCAGCAGCCCGACTAGCGGCGCTCAAGAGACCCAGTACTTC
>-|TRBV5-4|TRBD2|TRBJ2-7
CASSLAGLAGDPNF
TGTGCCAGCAGCTTGGCCGGACTAGCGGGGGATCCCAACTTC
>once|TRBV15|TRBD1|TRBJ2-7
CATSARDSSYEQYF
TGTGCCACCAGCGCCCGGGACAGCTCCTACGAGCAGTACTTC
>-|TRBV28|-|TRBJ2-7
CASSLGQSYEQYF
TGTGCCAGCAGTTTAGGACAGTCCTACGAGCAGTACTTC
>-|TRBV6-1|-|TRBJ1-2
CASSEALQNYGYTF
TGTGCCAGCAGTGAAGCCCTACAGAACTATGGCTACACCTTC
>-|TRBV20-1|-|TRBJ2-7
CSAAWGVEQYF
TGCAGTGCTGCCTGGGGGGTCGAGCAGTACTTC
>-|TRBV4-1|-|TRBJ2-3
CASSSFPVGQTELDTQYF
TGCGCCAGCAGTTCCTTCCCCGTTGGACAGACAGAGTTGGATACGCAGTATTTT
>-|TRBV27|TRBD2|TRBJ2-5
CASSLRGVREAQETQYF
TGTGCCAGCAGTTTAAGGGGGGTGCGGGAGGCCCAAGAGACCCAGTACTTC
>-|TRBV6-1|-|TRBJ2-3
CATTKGSGRDTQYF
TGTGCCACCACAAAGGGGTCCGGGAGAGATACGCAGTATTTT
>-|TRBV9|TRBD2|TRBJ2-1
CASSVGDSGGNEQFF
TGTGCCAGCAGCGTAGGGGATAGCGGGGGCAATGAGCAGTTCTTC
>-|TRBV19|TRBD1|TRBJ1-1
CASSIGGQGARTEAFF
TGTGCCAGTAGTATAGGGGGACAGGGGGCGCGTACTGAAGCTTTCTTT
>-|TRBV29-1|-|TRBJ1-1
CSVEATECEAFF
TGCAGCGTTGAAGCGACAGAGTGTGAAGCTTTCTTT
>-|TRBV9|TRBD2|TRBJ2-3
CASSVEASGTVDTQYF
TGTGCCAGCAGCGTAGAGGCTAGCGGGACAGTAGATACGCAGTATTTT
>-|TRBV4-3|-|TRBJ1-5
CASSQARGGGNQPQHF
TGCGCCAGCAGCCAGGCCCGTGGGGGCGGCAATCAGCCCCAGCATTTT
>-|TRBV9|TRBD1|TRBJ2-7
CASSVGDSTYEQYF
TGTGCCAGCAGCGTAGGGGACAGCACCTACGAGCAGTACTTC
>-|TRBV5-1|-|TRBJ1-5
CASSLATNQPQHF
TGCGCCAGCAGCTTGGCCACTAATCAGCCCCAGCATTTT
>-|TRBV7-9|TRBD2|TRBJ2-1
CASSLAGLAGLSYNEQFF
TGTGCCAGCAGTCTAGCCGGGCTAGCGGGACTCTCCTACAATGAGCAGTTCTTC
>-|TRBV19|TRBD2|TRBJ2-1
CASSSAIGTSGYNEQFF
TGTGCCAGTAGTTCCGCCATCGGGACTAGCGGCTACAATGAGCAGTTCTTC
>-|TRBV29-1|TRBD1|TRBJ1-1
CSAWDSQRWTEAFF
TGCAGCGCATGGGACAGCCAGAGGTGGACTGAAGCTTTCTTT
>-|TRBV4-2|-|TRBJ2-1
CASSQERLGNEQFF
TGTGCCAGCAGCCAAGAGCGACTAGGGAATGAGCAGTTCTTC
>-|TRBV7-9|TRBD1|TRBJ2-2
CASSSRTGVNTGELFF
TGTGCCAGCAGCTCCCGGACAGGGGTGAACACCGGGGAGCTGTTTTTT
>once|TRBV27|TRBD1|TRBJ1-5
CASRKSGQGGNQPQHF
TGTGCCAGCAGAAAATCGGGACAGGGGGGCAATCAGCCCCAGCATTTT
>-|TRBV2|-|TRBJ1-5
CASSEVARDQPQHF
TGTGCCAGCAGTGAAGTTGCCCGCGATCAGCCCCAGCATTTT
>-|TRBV27|TRBD1|TRBJ1-1
CASSPLPGQGSEAFF
TGTGCCAGCAGTCCTCTACCGGGACAGGGGAGTGAAGCTTTCTTT
>few|TRBV9|-|TRBJ2-3
CASSVAVAFSTDTQYF
TGTGCCAGCAGCGTAGCTGTAGCGTTTAGCACAGATACGCAGTATTTT
>-|TRBV2|TRBD2|TRBJ2-1
CASIGGGREQFF
TGTGCCAGCATCGGGGGGGGCAGGGAGCAGTTCTTC
>once|TRBV7-9|-|TRBJ2-2
CASSYSSTGELFF
TGTGCCAGCAGCTACAGTAGCACCGGGGAGCTGTTTTTT
>-|TRBV5-6|-|TRBJ1-1
CASSPGFTEAFF
TGTGCCAGCAGCCCAGGGTTCACTGAAGCTTTCTTT
>few|TRBV28|-|TRBJ1-1
CASRIPGSEAFF
TGTGCCAGCAGGATACCAGGTTCGGAAGCTTTCTTT
>once|TRBV27|TRBD2|TRBJ2-7
CASSPGLGPYEQYF
TGTGCCAGCAGCCCGGGACTAGGTCCCTACGAGCAGTACTTC
>-|TRBV5-4|-|TRBJ2-5
CASSASPGQGLVGQYF
TGTGCCAGCAGCGCCTCACCGGGACAGGGACTAGTGGGCCAGTACTTC